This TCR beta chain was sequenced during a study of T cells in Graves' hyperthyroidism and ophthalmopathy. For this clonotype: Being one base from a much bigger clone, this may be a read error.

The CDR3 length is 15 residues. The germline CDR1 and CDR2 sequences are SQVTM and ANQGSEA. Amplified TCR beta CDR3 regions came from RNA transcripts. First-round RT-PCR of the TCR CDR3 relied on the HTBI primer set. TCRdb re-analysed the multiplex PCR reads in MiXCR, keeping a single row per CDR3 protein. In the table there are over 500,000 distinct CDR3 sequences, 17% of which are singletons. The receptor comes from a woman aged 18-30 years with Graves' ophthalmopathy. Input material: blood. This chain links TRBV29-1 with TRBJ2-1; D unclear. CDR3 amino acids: CSAESAPASDNEQFF. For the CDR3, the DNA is TGCAGCGCTGAAAGTGCCCCTGCATCAGACAATGAGCAGTTCTTC.